This TCR beta chain was found in a study of cytomegalovirus exposure and HLA in healthy donors (TCRdb year 2017). For the wider study: According to an earlier analysis of 587 of the donors, about 179 million T cells yielded 100 million or so unique TCR beta sequences and 250 to 350 Gb of sequence data. An early release that covered about 600 HLA-typed donors contained about 290 gigabases of sequencing data and around 80 million unique TCR sequences. Every discovery cohort repertoire had been produced on one sequencing platform. Typing coverage differed by locus: A, B, C, DRB1 and DQB1 were typed in roughly 629-640 donors, DQA1 in 522, DPA1 in some 570, and DPB1 in just under 490. An earlier analysis of approximately 580 of the donors used high-throughput TCR beta sequencing to judge whether each TCR beta V gene segment behaved as functional or pseudogenic. Using immunosequencing, the study profiled T cell repertoires from fewer than 850 subjects and related those repertoires to cytomegalovirus serostatus. Donor age, sex, ethnicity and CMV serostatus were compiled alongside the repertoire data. The later analysis used no new phenotypic data to find candidate immune exposures, relying instead on TCR beta sequences and their occurrence across donors. On average, 235,054 unique TCR beta nucleotide sequences were sequenced per donor among about 400 genotyped donors of the cohort, with 15% to 20% of those sequences being non-productive. The study combined high-throughput TCR immunosequencing, statistical association of individual TCRs with disease status, and machine learning to predict cytomegalovirus infection status. Of the roughly 390 genotyped donors, approximately 83% fell in the genetic ancestry cluster associated with self-reported Caucasian donors. Along with the roughly 710-subject first cohort, a separate validation cohort of roughly 110 different subjects was used. The study aimed to test whether cataloging public T cell receptors could reveal signatures of past pathogen exposure. A few DR-DQ haplotypes were handled as single units for association and clustering because linkage in the cohort was strong. A later genetic analysis used genome-wide SNP genotypes for about 55% of the 666 donors, treating that subset as a discovery cohort. HLA typing covered class I and class II loci at four-digit resolution. In a later analysis, previously published TCR beta repertoires from several hundred donors were re-analyzed and high-resolution HLA genotyping was added so that TCR occurrence patterns could be studied.

Library creation used the immunoSEQ multiplex PCR assay. For the multiplex PCR, a mixture combining 60 forward primers for TCR Vbeta segments and 13 reverse primers for TCR Jbeta segments was used. Amplification of the CDR3 region of rearranged TCR beta genes was performed with a multiplex PCR assay on genomic DNA. On the Illumina HiSeq System, the amplified TCR beta libraries were sequenced as 87-base-pair reads. Per the authors' processing: A later analysis tallied around 87 million unique TCR beta chains across the 700 or so repertoires, and some 10 million of those chains were shared by two or more donors. To remove PCR and sequencing errors, raw reads were error-corrected and collapsed into unique sequences using a nearest-neighbor algorithm that merged closely related sequences. CDR3 sequences were aligned to IMGT reference sequences to assign V, D and J gene segments. For a sequence to be retained, at least a six-nucleotide match to both a V gene segment and a J gene segment was required. A rearrangement was called productive if the CDR3 had no stop codons and remained in frame with V and J, and every other rearrangement was called non-productive. Following IMGT convention, CDR3 was defined as the stretch from the second conserved V-encoded cysteine to the conserved J-encoded phenylalanine. Sequences without an unambiguous match to a single V gene segment were excluded from the earlier analysis of about 600 of the donors. An earlier analysis of 450 to 650 of the donors called V segments functional above 56.7% productive rearrangements and segregating when the between-donor standard deviation exceeded 5%. A statistical classification framework was built for diagnosing cytomegalovirus status from the catalog of TCR beta chain sequences. In a later analysis, V and J genes were assigned by comparing TCR nucleotide sequences against IMGT/GENE-DB human TR gene sequences. Using the TCRdist pipeline, a later analysis assigned CDR3 sequences along with most-parsimonious VDJ recombination scenarios. In a later analysis, every TCR beta chain was defined by the combination of its CDR3 amino acid sequence and its V-gene family, and reads without a unique V-gene family were dropped. To address suspected cross-contamination and a sequencing artifact, a later analysis removed 450 to 700 highly shared, low-generation-probability nucleotide sequences. A later analysis calculated a clonal expansion index for each public chain from normalized within-repertoire ranks of inferred template counts. In a later analysis, generation probabilities were computed with a VDJ recombination model fitted to out-of-frame rearrangements, and the resulting probabilities were checked against IGoR. In a later analysis, TCR-TCR, TCR-HLA and TCR-CMV co-occurrence was scored with hypergeometric tests, and a repertoire-size bias correction was applied to TCR pairs. To estimate false discovery rates, a later analysis permuted the HLA or CMV assignments 20 times. In a later analysis, co-occurring TCRs were grouped using DBSCAN, and TCRdist sequence similarity was added for clustering within HLA-allele-positive subsets. Repertoires with fewer than 30,000 or more than 120,000 public chains, plus five repertoires with anomalous nucleotide sharing, were excluded from co-occurrence clustering. The table comes from immuneACCESS by way of TCRdb, which keeps in-frame sequences with V and J called. Part of the clones is missing from these tables; in studies checked, under half for an unresolved V gene and the rest for unknown reasons. Clonal size and the V and J genes are those of that table, whereas D and trimming came from the DNA. In this sample the table shows about 180,000 clones, about two thirds of which occur a single time. The ten most abundant clones make up 2% to 3% of the sample.

The cohort comprised around 700 healthy bone marrow donors. At the time of sampling, all cohort members were nominally healthy, though unrecorded immune exposures were likely present. Of the approximately 700 cohort members, around 290 had a positive CMV serostatus and 352 had a negative one, while no CMV serostatus was recorded for the donor. A peripheral blood sample was provided by each donor, and peripheral blood mononuclear cells were used for TCR beta sequencing. The Qiagen DNeasy Blood Extraction Kit was used to extract genomic DNA from the blood cell samples. The CDR3 spans 14 residues, from the cysteine through the phenylalanine. Only the CDR3 portion is preserved as DNA: 42 bases, with reading frame beginning at the first base. The germline V gene (reference sequence) gives CDR1 as MNHEY and CDR2 as SMNVEV. At the junction V is shortened by 10 bases and J by 3 bases, with 17 bases in between.

Summary of the overall study and its limitations: The only immune exposure information available for the cohort was CMV serostatus. An association between a missense DCLRE1C variant and V-gene and J-gene trimming of TCR beta chains was found in a later genetic analysis and replicated in an independent cohort. Assigning TCR associations to individual alleles was difficult when HLA alleles, especially DR and DQ, strongly co-occurred. The cohort was sequenced for TCR beta chains only, and without alpha or paired-chain data the features that could be detected were limited. In the study, around 150 TCR beta chains were listed as associated with cytomegalovirus. At a false discovery rate of 0.05, a later analysis linked about 17,000 TCR beta sequences to specific HLA alleles. Because some donors lacked HLA typing at each locus, the association tests relied only on the typed subset. Over 15 rarely observed V segments, including chromosome 9 orphons, were excluded from the earlier analysis of approximately 500 of the donors because counts were too low. A further reported finding was that TCR beta sequences accurately predicted the HLA-A and HLA-B alleles for most subjects in the first cohort. A later genetic analysis reported fewer N-insertions in productive TCRs among donors in an Asian-associated ancestry cluster than the approximately 700-donor mean. In a later analysis, HLA-associated TCR beta chains were found to be more clonally expanded and to have lower generation probabilities than equally common non-associated chains. Linkage disequilibrium might explain the correlated functional status among segregating V segments, but an unknown experimental factor could not be ruled out. A later analysis found that most CMV-associated TCR beta chains appeared HLA-restricted, with HLA associations seemingly driven largely by CMV exposure. Some IMGT-functional V segments, including TRBV6-2 and TRBV6-3, could not be told apart with the 87-base-pair reads, so those segments were excluded. A cluster of highly shared sequence variants was judged likely to represent a technical artifact of the sequencing pipeline. A later analysis reported that several top co-occurrence clusters appeared linked to parvovirus B19, influenza, CMV and Epstein-Barr virus. The authors suggested that the approach could potentially be extended to other disease states and immunological phenotypes. According to a later analysis, TCR association rates differed among HLA loci, with DRB1 alleles showing the most associated TCRs and HLA-C alleles showing the fewest. Across donors, most TCR sequences were observed very rarely, whereas some public TCRs were present in many individuals. Roughly uniform sequencing depth across donors was assumed in presence/absence analyses, although this assumption may not hold. A few of the identified cytomegalovirus-associated TCR beta chains were confirmed in vitro to be specific for cytomegalovirus antigens. An earlier analysis of roughly 570 of the donors showed that most TCR beta V segments appeared in productive rearrangements either about 90% or about 30% of the time, which broadly matched IMGT annotations. The classifier was reported to diagnose cytomegalovirus status with high specificity and sensitivity in both the original and validation cohorts.

To note about this clone: No cognate antigen has been identified for it. Within one base of it there is no much larger clone, and no base qualities were kept.

The chain is assembled from TRBV27 and TRBJ2-3; D gene: possibly TRBD1, on 5 matching bases. The specimen was PBMCs. The receptor's source is a human donor in good health. The bases read TGTGCCACTAAGTGGGGCAGTGATACAGATACGCAGTATTTT. It is translated as CATKWGSDTDTQYF.